What follows are 16 T cell receptor beta chains derived from one specimen sequenced in a study of T-cell memory formation after mild COVID-19. From the 5' RACE reads, TCRdb called clonotypes with MiXCR, one entry per CDR3 protein. The data contain around 450,000 distinct CDR3 sequences, roughly 26% of them singletons. The sample was PBMCs or a T cell subset sorted from them (not recorded which). The receptor set was obtained from an adult woman who had mild COVID-19 (a few samples of this study predate the infection). Cell type and time point are not known.

This clonotype was found a few times. The chain employs TRBV5-1 and TRBJ2-3; 8 bases agree with TRBD1. CDR3 length: 16 amino acids. CDR1 is SGHRS and CDR2 is YFSETQ in the germline V gene. V dropped 4 bases and J dropped 2; count of bases not matched to a gene: 9. The CDR3 protein is CASSPPRQGFTDTQYF. CDR3 DNA: TGCGCCAGCAGCCCCCCGCGACAGGGGTTCACAGATACGCAGTATTTT.

In its sample, this clonotype was seen a few times. This chain connects TRBV6-5 to TRBJ1-2, with TRBD1 identical over 7 bases. Trimming at V came to 5 bases and at J to 4 bases, leaving 13 bases not matched to a gene. This CDR3 contains 16 residues. CDR1 is MNHEY, CDR2 SVGAGI, per germline. This CDR3 reads CASSLSRDSIIYGYTF. The CDR3 DNA follows: TGTGCCAGCAGTCTAAGTCGGGACAGCATCATCTATGGCTACACCTTC.

This clonotype was seen at least ten times. This sequence joins TRBV7-9 and TRBJ2-5; 9 bases align to TRBD2. The ends lost 5 bases at V and 5 bases at J; junction bases unmatched: 6. The CDR3 length is 14 residues. In germline, CDR1 is SEHNR, CDR2 FQNEAQ (reference sequence). CDR3 residues: CASSRASGMETQYF. In DNA form, the CDR3 reads TGTGCCAGCAGCCGGGCTAGCGGGATGGAGACCCAGTACTTC.

The J gene is TRBJ2-2, the V gene TRBV29-1; D tentatively fits TRBD1 or TRBD2 (5 bases each). With 6 bases removed from V and 6 bases from J, the gap between germline ends came to 17 bases. Looked up from germline, CDR1 is SQVTM and CDR2 is ANQGSEA. The CDR3 contains 14 residues. The CDR3 region has the DNA TGCAGCGTCTGGGACGCTAACTCGGCCGGGGAGCTGTTTTTT. It yields the protein CSVWDANSAGELFF.

J is TRBJ2-7 and V is TRBV30, with D possibly TRBD1 on 5 matching bases. The CDR3 sequence is 13 residues long. Germline V gene lookup returns CDR1 GTSNPN and CDR2 SVGIG (reference sequence). The germline V and J ends were trimmed by 4 bases and 2 bases, with 12 bases remaining between them. CDR3 nucleotides: TGTGCCTGGACGCAGGGCGAGCCCTACGAGCAGTACTTC. Its translation: CAWTQGEPYEQYF.

This clonotype has ten or more counts. The rearrangement links TRBV5-1 to TRBJ1-3; possible D gene TRBD1, 5 bases. V gave up 0 bases and J gave up 2 bases, with 9 bases separating them. This CDR3 region has 15 residues. Per the germline V gene, CDR1 is SGHRS and CDR2 is YFSETQ. As DNA, the CDR3 is TGCGCCAGCAGCTTGGCCATGGGGGCTGGAAACACCATATATTTT. Amino acid sequence: CASSLAMGAGNTIYF.

This clonotype was counted only a few times. The chain combines TRBV4-1 with TRBJ1-6; D remains unclear. V lost 0 bases and J lost 10, with 7 bases in between. Germline lookup yields CDR1 MGHRA and CDR2 YSYEKL. The CDR3 length is 13 residues. The CDR3 is CASSQDSHSPLHF. CDR3 nucleotide sequence: TGCGCCAGCAGCCAAGATAGCCACTCACCCCTCCACTTT.

In regard to this clonotype: Germline is not matched at one junction end, which may reflect a read error. This chain connects TRBV5-1 to TRBJ1-2; 7 bases agree with TRBD1. From germline, CDR1 is SGHRS and CDR2 YFSETQ. This CDR3 is 12 amino acids long. The CDR3 nucleotides read TGCGCCAGCAGCCTGGAGGGACAGCGTCAAATCTTC. It translates to CASSLEGQRQIF.

The V call is TRBV7-9, the J call TRBJ2-7, with D possibly matching TRBD1 (6 bases). Trimming shortened V by 2 bases and J by 1 base, and 15 bases separated the two germline ends. The CDR3 loop spans 16 amino acids. From germline, CDR1 is SEHNR and CDR2 FQNEAQ (reference sequence). CDR3 in amino acids: CASSLLVGAMSYEQYF. The CDR3, as DNA: TGTGCCAGCAGCTTATTGGTGGGGGCCATGTCCTACGAGCAGTACTTC.

CDR3 sequence: CASSLWGGTEDHNEQFF. The CDR3 DNA reads as TGCGCCAGCAGCTTGTGGGGCGGGACGGAGGACCACAATGAGCAGTTCTTC. The J gene is TRBJ2-1, the V gene TRBV5-1; perhaps TRBD2 as D (6 bases). The CDR3 is made up of 17 amino acids. The V and J ends lost 1 base and 5 bases respectively, with 19 bases between them. Per the germline V gene, CDR1 is SGHRS and CDR2 is YFSETQ.

In this sample, this clonotype turned up many times. The V gene is TRBV7-9, the J gene TRBJ2-1; the D gene could be TRBD1 or TRBD2 (5 bases each). The CDR3 sequence is 11 residues long. Germline V lookup: CDR1 SEHNR, CDR2 FQNEAQ (reference sequence). Trimming left V 4 bases short and J 12 bases short, with 10 bases between. The CDR3 loop is CASSSTGGQFF. As DNA, the CDR3 is TGTGCCAGCAGCTCCACAGGAGGGCAGTTCTTC. The whole variable domain, remainder taken from reference TRBV7-9 and TRBJ2-1, is DTGVSQNPRHKITKRGQNVTFRCDPISEHNRLYWYRQTLGQGPEFLTYFQNEAQLEKSRLLSDRFSAERPKGSFSTLEIQRTEQGDSAMYLCASSSTGGQFFGPGTRLTVL.

This clonotype was found many times. The chain recombines TRBV7-9 with TRBJ2-1; D gene uncertain. Trimming removed 7 bases from V and 8 bases from J, with 9 bases in between. The CDR3 is made up of 11 amino acids. CDR1 is SEHNR, CDR2 FQNEAQ, per germline (reference sequence). CDR3 bases: TGTGCCAGCACCCCTTCGCATGAGCAGTTCTTC. Protein: CASTPSHEQFF.

The chain has TRBV30 and TRBJ1-6, with D uncertain. Germline V gene data show CDR1 as GTSNPN and CDR2 as SVGIG (reference sequence). This CDR3 is built from 13 residues. Trimming removed 2 bases from V and 6 bases from J, with 8 bases in between. This CDR3 reads CAWSLDGNSPLHF. CDR3 sequence (DNA): TGTGCCTGGAGTCTGGACGGTAATTCACCCCTCCACTTT.

V is TRBV6-5 and J is TRBJ1-4; D is ambiguous. CDR1 is MNHEY and CDR2 is SVGAGI in the germline V gene. Trimming shortened V by 6 bases and J by 4 bases, and 12 bases separated the two germline ends. The CDR3 sequence is 14 residues long. This CDR3 reads CASRSEGFNEKLFF. DNA for the CDR3: TGTGCCAGCAGGTCCGAGGGATTTAATGAAAAACTGTTTTTT.

Concerning this clonotype itself: The DNA is left out, because the CDR3 cannot be placed on it with certainty; the CDR3 is given as TCRdb lists it. This rearrangement joins TRBV12-3 or TRBV12-4 to TRBJ1-2; the table's D call, TRBD1, has no DNA check behind it. Including both end residues, the CDR3 is 15 amino acids long. The CDR3 here is CASSFWRGNDYGYTF.

The chain recombines TRBV28 with TRBJ1-2, with D unclear. Trimming shortened V by 5 bases and J by 5 bases, and 15 bases separated the two germline ends. This CDR3 region has 14 residues. Germline loops: CDR1 MDHEN, CDR2 SYDVKM. The CDR3 coding sequence is TGTGCCAGCAGTCTCCCCGAACCTCCTTATGGCTACACCTTC. It codes for CASSLPEPPYGYTF.